This record looks at one T cell receptor beta chain sequence and its context. Trimming took off 2 bases at V and 7 bases at J, with 11 bases between the two ends. Germline CDR1 and CDR2: KGHSH and LQKENI. This CDR3 region has 13 residues. Sequencing was performed with immunoSEQ multiplex PCR; in TCRdb, only in-frame clones are kept and a portion is missing. This repertoire shows some 37,000 clones, 90% found once; its top ten account for under 5%. The data were obtained in a study of blood T cell repertoires in COVID-19. The source of this sequence is a human donor in a cohort sampled during active COVID-19. What was sequenced was peripheral blood. V gene TRBV18 combines with J gene TRBJ1-1; no clear D. The CDR3 DNA sequence: TGTGCCAGCTCACCATTCGTCGTCGGTGAAGCTTTCTTT. The encoded protein is CASSPFVVGEAFF.